The 9 T cell receptor beta chains in this list originate from one sample, sequenced in a study of blood T cell repertoires in COVID-19 (dated by TCRdb to 2020 to 2022). Receptor amplification or capture employed the immunoSEQ multiplex PCR assay. The source is immuneACCESS, and TCRdb retained only in-frame sequences with V and J called. Part of the clones is not carried over; for the studies checked, unresolved V genes explain less than half of this, and the remainder is unexplained. The sample records 100,000 to 150,000 clones, about 85% of which are singletons. The ten top clones hold 5% to 7.5% of the sample. Sequencing used peripheral blood. The receptors shown here come from a man at least 80 years old with active or convalescent COVID-19.

CDR3 in amino acids: CASSLNRVHEQYF. CDR3 nucleotides: TGTGCCAGCAGCTTAAACAGGGTCCACGAGCAGTACTTC. The rearrangement uses TRBV5-6 and TRBJ2-7, with D possibly being TRBD1 (6 bases). From germline, CDR1 is SGHDT and CDR2 YYEEEE. Trimming left V 2 bases short and J 5 bases short, with 11 bases between. The length of the CDR3 is 13 residues.

The genes are TRBV7-9 and TRBJ2-5, with 7 bases matching TRBD2. Germline loops: CDR1 SEHNR, CDR2 FQNEAQ (reference sequence). The CDR3 loop spans 14 amino acids. V gave up 5 bases and J gave up 3 bases; unmatched junction bases: 6. DNA of the CDR3: TGTGCCAGCAGCCCGCCCAGCGGGGAAGAGACCCAGTACTTC. The encoded protein is CASSPPSGEETQYF.

This chain connects TRBV5-8 to TRBJ1-5; TRBD1 matches 10 bases. V was pared by 7 bases and J by 4 bases, with 8 bases of the junction left unmatched. Germline CDR1 and CDR2: SGHTS and YDEGEE. There are 15 residues in the CDR3. Here the CDR3 DNA reads TGTGCCAGCTGCGACAGGGGGCGAATAAATCAGCCCCAGCATTTT. This encodes CASCDRGRINQPQHF.

CDR3 loop: CSVRRDRSSTDTQYF. In DNA, the CDR3 is TGCAGCGTCCGCCGGGACAGGTCTAGCACAGATACGCAGTATTTT. The chain joins TRBV29-1 to TRBJ2-3, with 8 nucleotides matching TRBD1. Unmatched junction bases numbered 8, after V lost 6 bases and J lost 0 bases. The germline V gene encodes CDR1 SQVTM and CDR2 ANQGSEA. The CDR3 extends over 15 amino acids.

The V gene is TRBV18, the J gene TRBJ2-3; 7 bases line up with TRBD2. J gave up 1 base and V 5 bases, and 12 bases lay outside the gene matches. Germline CDR1 and CDR2: KGHSH and LQKENI. The CDR3 is 17 amino acids. CDR3 in DNA: TGTGCCAGCTCATATTTACCGGGAGGACACCGCACAGATACGCAGTATTTT. It encodes CASSYLPGGHRTDTQYF.

This rearrangement joins TRBV10-2 to TRBJ1-2; tentative D call: TRBD1 (5 bases). The germline V gene has CDR1 WSHSY and CDR2 SAAADI. Trimming cost V 5 bases and J 4 bases, with 14 bases left between them. The CDR3 covers 14 residues. This CDR3 is CASSSTGDGYGYTF. The CDR3, as DNA: TGCGCCAGCAGTTCTACGGGGGACGGCTATGGCTACACCTTC.

The V and J genes are TRBV29-1 and TRBJ1-1, with 7 bases matching TRBD1. The CDR3 covers 16 residues. V was clipped by 0 bases and J by 3 bases; unmatched bases: 10. Looked up from germline, CDR1 is SQVTM and CDR2 is ANQGSEA. CDR3 protein: CSVEERGRIPYTEAFF. The DNA of the CDR3 is TGCAGCGTTGAAGAGAGGGGGCGGATTCCCTACACTGAAGCTTTCTTT. Filled out from reference TRBV29-1 and TRBJ1-1, the complete variable domain reads SAVISQKPSRDICQRGTSLTIQCQVDSQVTMMFWYRQQPGQSLTLIATANQGSEATYESGFVIDKFPISRPNLTFSTLTVSNMSPEDSSIYLCSVEERGRIPYTEAFFGQGTRLTVV.

The rearrangement joins TRBV6-4 to TRBJ1-5, with 7 bases lining up with TRBD1. The CDR3 length is 17 residues. V dropped 0 bases and J dropped 1; count of bases not matched to a gene: 6. In germline, CDR1 is MRHNA, CDR2 SNTAGT. The CDR3 DNA is TGTGCCAGCAGTGACTCATCTGTCAGGGGGAGCAATCAGCCCCAGCATTTT. This gives the protein CASSDSSVRGSNQPQHF.

This chain connects TRBV7-9 to TRBJ2-4, with TRBD1 matching over 8 bases. With V trimmed by 5 bases and J by 4 bases, 4 bases remained unmatched. Germline CDR1 SEHNR, CDR2 FQNEAQ (reference sequence). This CDR3 comprises 14 residues. The DNA of the CDR3 is TGTGCCAGCAGCCCGGACAGGGAAAAAAACATTCAGTACTTC. It yields the protein CASSPDREKNIQYF.